The clone carrying this T cell receptor (beta chain) is medium-sized by share. Its antigen is currently unknown. This entry is derived from a study of immune heterogeneity within non-small cell lung tumors. The study, taken as a whole, reports: Site-unique high-frequency clones occurred alongside identical dominant CDR3 beta clonotypes that recurred across tumor sites within a patient. Most high-frequency T-cell receptor beta clonotypes were specific to a single patient. Local T-cell repertoire clonality was correlated with local tumor mutational burden, and the correlation was positive. It was moderate in strength but statistically significant (R about 0.33).

Bulk tumor genomic DNA served as template, at roughly 600 ng per sample. Widely spaced biopsies, several per primary tumor, were obtained at surgery. Curative surgery was undertaken by patients, who had untreated, newly diagnosed non-small cell lung cancer. All donors had received a new diagnosis of non-small cell lung cancer and were undergoing surgery with curative intent. Germline V gives CDR1 DFQATT, CDR2 SNEGSKA (reference sequence). V lost 5 bases to trimming and J lost 3 bases, with 19 bases between them. CDR3 length: 15 amino acids. Amplification of the TCR beta CDR3 was achieved through multiplex PCR with 32 V and 13 J primers. TCRdb analysed the multiplex PCR reads with MiXCR anew, one entry per CDR3 protein. The table has around 3,000 distinct CDR3 sequences, roughly 21% seen once.

The rearrangement links TRBV20-1 to TRBJ2-5, with D possibly matching TRBD2 (5 bases). The sequenced sample consisted of lung tumor tissue. This TCR derives from a man in his fifties or sixties with non-small cell lung cancer. CDR3 protein: CSAPRGSTSEETQYF. CDR3 sequence (DNA): TGCAGTGCTCCTCGGGGAAGCACTTCAGAAGAGACCCAGTACTTC.